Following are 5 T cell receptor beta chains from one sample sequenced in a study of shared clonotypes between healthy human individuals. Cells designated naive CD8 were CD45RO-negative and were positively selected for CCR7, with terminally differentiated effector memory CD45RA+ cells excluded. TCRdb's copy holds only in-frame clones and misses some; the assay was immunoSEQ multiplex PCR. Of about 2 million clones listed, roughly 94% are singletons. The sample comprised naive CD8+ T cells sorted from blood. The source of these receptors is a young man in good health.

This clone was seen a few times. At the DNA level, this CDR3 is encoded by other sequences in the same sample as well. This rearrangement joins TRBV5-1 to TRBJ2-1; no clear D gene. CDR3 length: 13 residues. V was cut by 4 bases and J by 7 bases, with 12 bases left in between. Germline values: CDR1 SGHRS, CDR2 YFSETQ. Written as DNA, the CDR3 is TGCGCCAGCAGCCTTCCTCCCGGGAATGAGCAGTTCTTC. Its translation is CASSLPPGNEQFF.

CDR3 nucleotides: TGCGCCAGCAGCTTGGACGGACTAGCGGGCCTGTACCAAGAGACCCAGTACTTC. It yields the protein CASSLDGLAGLYQETQYF. This chain joins TRBV5-1 and TRBJ2-5, with TRBD2 identical over 11 bases. Germline trimming cut 0 bases from V and 0 bases from J; bases unmatched to any gene: 7. The CDR3 is 18 amino acids. Germline CDR1 SGHRS, CDR2 YFSETQ.

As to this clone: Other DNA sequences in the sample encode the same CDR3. Here the CDR3 DNA reads TGTGCCAGCAGCGCCGGACTAGCGGGAGGGCCCTACGAGCAGTACTTC. Residues: CASSAGLAGGPYEQYF. This chain uses TRBV9 with TRBJ2-7; 15 bases are a match to TRBD2. V trimming: 3 bases; J trimming: 2 bases; junction bases outside the gene matches: 3. The germline V gene has CDR1 SGDLS and CDR2 YYNGEE. The length of the CDR3 is 16 residues.

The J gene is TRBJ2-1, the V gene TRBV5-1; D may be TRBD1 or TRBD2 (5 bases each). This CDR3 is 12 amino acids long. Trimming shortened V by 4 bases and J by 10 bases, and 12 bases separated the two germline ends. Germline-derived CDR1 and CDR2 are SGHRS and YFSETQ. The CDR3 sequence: CASSGEGYEQFF. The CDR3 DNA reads TGCGCCAGCAGCGGTGAGGGGTACGAGCAGTTCTTC.

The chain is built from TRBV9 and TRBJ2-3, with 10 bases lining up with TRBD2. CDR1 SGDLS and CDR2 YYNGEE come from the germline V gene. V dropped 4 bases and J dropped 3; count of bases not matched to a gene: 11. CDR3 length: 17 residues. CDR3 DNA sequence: TGTGCCAGCAGCCAAATTCTTAGCGGGGGGATGACAGATACGCAGTATTTT. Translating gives CASSQILSGGMTDTQYF.